This T cell receptor (beta chain) was identified during a study of molecular identifiers for immune sequencing clone quantification. Study results and limitations: Clones carrying above 20 RNA copies accounted for over 98% of effector molecules, under 1% in naive cells. Highly expanded clone sizes could be underestimated by identical TCR molecules sharing a barcode.

Germline CDR1 is MNHEY and CDR2 is SMNVEV (reference sequence). Trimming took off 8 bases at V and 4 bases at J, with 18 bases between the two ends. This CDR3 contains 14 residues. Sorting selected naive CD8 T cells with a CD8+CD4-CCR7+CD45RA+ phenotype. In regard to this clonotype: The antigen remains unidentified.

Bulk TCR library preparation followed previously described methods with listed TCR primers. MiXCR, run by TCRdb on the PCR reads, gives a single entry per CDR3 protein. The sample yields approximately 590,000 distinct CDR3 sequences, 25% seen once. The chain recombines TRBV27 with TRBJ2-7; TRBD1 might be the D (5 bases). This clonotype originated in a human donor in good health. Some libraries in this study had Jurkat cell RNA spiked in. Sequencing was carried out using naive CD8+ T cells from blood, with Jurkat cell RNA spiked in. Subset noted: FACS-sorted CD8+CD4-CCR7+CD45RA+ naive T cells. This chain's CDR3 is CASGQTGQGYEQYF. DNA for the CDR3: TGTGCCAGCGGGCAAACGGGCCAGGGTTACGAGCAGTACTTC.